Following are 6 T cell receptor beta chains from one sample sequenced in a study of early T cells in non-severe SARS-CoV-2 infection. TCRdb reanalysed the 5' RACE reads using MiXCR and keeps one entry per CDR3 protein. Among tens of thousands of distinct CDR3 sequences listed, 14% to 15% were seen once. Sequenced sample: whole blood. These receptors were obtained from an adult who was a healthcare worker with PCR-confirmed SARS-CoV-2 infection or an uninfected control (not recorded which).

This clonotype came up many times. The chain couples TRBV5-6 to TRBJ2-7; D might be TRBD2 (6 bases). Germline CDR1 and CDR2: SGHDT and YYEEEE. The CDR3 contains 13 residues. Trimming took off 2 bases at V and 3 bases at J, with 9 bases between the two ends. CDR3 amino acids: CASSLGRRYEQYF. In nucleotides, the CDR3 is TGTGCCAGCAGCTTAGGGAGGCGCTACGAGCAGTACTTC.

V gene TRBV14 combines with J gene TRBJ1-1; D call uncertain. Germline V gene lookup returns CDR1 SGHDN and CDR2 FVKESK. Trimming took off 1 base at V and 1 base at J, with 7 bases between the two ends. The CDR3 spans 14 residues. CDR3 protein: CASSQVLSNTEAFF. For the CDR3, the DNA is TGTGCCAGCAGCCAAGTTCTATCGAACACTGAAGCTTTCTTT.

The V call is TRBV12-3 or TRBV12-4, the J call TRBJ2-1, with TRBD2 matching over 7 bases. This CDR3 spans 15 amino acids. V lost 3 bases to trimming and J lost 4 bases; unmatched junction nucleotides: 6. CDR3: CASSFRGEGYNEQFF. CDR3 DNA: TGTGCCAGCAGTTTCCGGGGGGAGGGATACAATGAGCAGTTCTTC.

This clonotype appeared a few times. The chain recombines TRBV20-1 with TRBJ1-1, with D uncertain. The CDR3 totals 13 residues. Trimming cost V 3 bases and J 5 bases, with 13 bases left between them. Germline V CDR1 and CDR2: DFQATT, SNEGSKA (reference sequence). The CDR3 DNA is TGCAGTGCTAGGGTGGCGCTGGGGACTGAAGCTTTCTTT. Translation: CSARVALGTEAFF.

The chain is built from TRBV28 and TRBJ1-2, with 8 nucleotides matching TRBD1. Germline CDR1 MDHEN, CDR2 SYDVKM. The V and J ends lost 4 bases and 4 bases, in that order; junction bases with no gene match: 8. The CDR3 runs 15 residues. The CDR3 DNA follows: TGTGCCAGCAGTTCCGGGTCACAGGGGGGCTATGGCTACACCTTC. Translated: CASSSGSQGGYGYTF.

This rearrangement joins TRBV28 to TRBJ2-7, with D perhaps TRBD1 (5 bases). The germline V gene has CDR1 MDHEN and CDR2 SYDVKM. The ends were cut back, 8 bases at V and 0 bases at J, with 8 bases in the middle. The CDR3 has 12 amino acids. CDR3 sequence (DNA): TGTGCCAGCTACAGGAACTCCTACGAGCAGTACTTC. Translating gives CASYRNSYEQYF.